The present T cell receptor (beta chain) was sequenced within a study of blood T cell repertoires in COVID-19 (dated by TCRdb to about 2020). With respect to the entire study: Samples from collaborators originated in the United States, Italy and Spain and spanned both the acute and convalescent phases of COVID-19. The prospective study material was composed of cDNA or gDNA derived from T cells, B-cell-depleted T cells, or PBMCs. Deeply sampled blood TCRbeta repertoires from subjects exposed to, actively infected with, or recovered from COVID-19 were included in the dataset. The repertoires were released in a freely available public database intended as a resource for research on the immune response to SARS-CoV-2. Samples came from the ongoing ImmuneRACE study (first 160 participants) plus 1,254 subjects from 6 global collaborators. The sample metadata nearly always contained a de-identified subject ID, COVID-19 status, age in years and sex. Where available, HLA class I and class II types were taken from metadata supplied by the sample provider and were not determined by assay-based typing.

The CDR3 contains 18 residues, cysteine and phenylalanine counted. The entry retains the CDR3 DNA only, 54 bases that are in frame from base 1. Trimming leaves V shorter by 0 bases and J shorter by 4 bases, with the junction holding 6 bases beyond the gene matches. The germline V gene gives CDR1 as LGHNA and CDR2 as YNFKEQ. With respect to this clone: Its antigen has not been determined. There are no base qualities to consult, and no much larger clone falls within one base.

The immunoSEQ Assay, a bias-controlled multiplex PCR, was used to amplify TCRbeta CDR3 regions from genomic DNA. Processing in the source paper ran as follows. Nucleated cell counts per sample were estimated from amplification of reference gene primers within the assay. To quantify the absolute abundance of each unique TCRbeta CDR3 rearrangement, sequence reads were collapsed and filtered. For each sample, productive Simpson clonality was calculated as the square root of Simpson's diversity index over productive rearrangements. TCRdb re-hosts the immuneACCESS table, in-frame sequences only. Its copies lack some clones; in the studies checked, an unresolved V gene accounts for under half of them, and the cause for the rest is not known. Clone size and the V and J calls come from that table; the DNA yielded D and trimming. For this sample the table gives hundreds of thousands of clones, of which about four fifths were detected only once. The top ten constitute 3% to 4.5% of the sample.

Collaborating institutions collected whole blood in K2EDTA tubes following their own protocols. For TCRbeta analysis, collaborator samples were shipped as frozen whole blood, as isolated PBMCs, or as DNA extracted from either sample type. Overall study outcomes, separate from this receptor: The amount of clinical and demographic metadata varied by source and participant and was provided uncurated.

This receptor was obtained from a woman aged 80 or over with acute or convalescent COVID-19. The rearranged chain carries TRBV4-2 and TRBJ2-2; 12 bases in between match TRBD2. The sequenced material came from peripheral blood. The CDR3 corresponds to CASSQDRTSGVSTGELFF. The nucleotide sequence is given as TGTGCCAGCAGCCAAGATAGGACTAGCGGGGTGAGCACCGGGGAGCTGTTTTTT.